This passage covers 28 T cell receptor beta chains from one sample sequenced in a study of early T cells in non-severe SARS-CoV-2 infection. TCRdb re-analysed the 5' RACE reads in MiXCR, keeping a single row per CDR3 protein. The repertoire holds approximately 46,000 distinct CDR3 sequences, about 25% seen once, with 4.6% in the top ten. Material: whole blood, obtained at baseline. These receptors were taken from an adult who was a healthcare worker with PCR-confirmed SARS-CoV-2 infection or an uninfected control (not recorded which).

This clonotype has just a few counts. The chain links TRBV14 to TRBJ1-1; 10 bases map to TRBD1. Unmatched junction bases numbered 3, after V lost 7 bases and J lost 4 bases. CDR1 and CDR2 (germline): SGHDN, FVKESK. The CDR3 extends over 13 amino acids. CDR3 residues: CASTWTGGTEAFF. The CDR3 nucleotides are TGTGCCAGCACCTGGACAGGGGGCACTGAAGCTTTCTTT.

The chain employs TRBV6-1 and TRBJ2-7, with D possibly matching TRBD1 (6 bases). This CDR3 is 13 amino acids long. V lost 5 bases, J lost 3 bases, and 11 bases lay in between. The germline V gene has CDR1 MNHNS and CDR2 SASEGT. CDR3 sequence reads: CASSPGQIYEQYF. CDR3 DNA: TGTGCCAGCAGTCCGGGACAAATCTACGAGCAGTACTTC.

In its sample, this clonotype was seen a few times. The V call is TRBV11-2, the J call TRBJ1-3; the D is unclear. The CDR3 spans 14 residues. Trimming stripped 4 bases from V and 0 bases from J, with 7 bases between. The V gene's germline CDR1 is SGHAT and CDR2 FQNNGV. The CDR3 loop is CASSSTASGNTIYF. As DNA, the CDR3 is TGTGCCAGCAGCTCAACAGCCTCTGGAAACACCATATATTTT.

This clonotype was detected a few times. The chain links TRBV12-2 to TRBJ2-7; the D call in the table, TRBD1, was not verified against the DNA. TRBV12-2 is a pseudogene segment. The CDR3 has 12 amino acids. The CDR3 loop is CASRLPPYEQYF. The CDR3 DNA sequence: TGTGCAAGTCGCTTGCCCCCCTACGAGCAGTACTTC.

This chain links TRBV3-1 with TRBJ1-4; D is undetermined. Germline V CDR1 and CDR2: LGHDT, YNNKEL (reference sequence). The CDR3 extends over 12 amino acids. The germline V and J ends were trimmed by 1 base and 7 bases, with 4 bases remaining between them. CDR3 protein: CASSQVGEKLFF. CDR3 nucleotide sequence: TGTGCCAGCAGCCAAGTGGGTGAAAAACTGTTTTTT.

The V gene is TRBV5-6, the J gene TRBJ1-1; D perhaps matches TRBD1 (6 bases). V lost 1 base and J 4 bases, leaving 8 bases between the germline ends. The V gene's germline CDR1 is SGHDT and CDR2 YYEEEE. The CDR3 consists of 13 residues. The CDR3 DNA is TGTGCCAGCAGCTTGACGGGGGCCACTGAAGCTTTCTTT. Its protein is CASSLTGATEAFF. The entire variable domain, with the rest obtained from reference TRBV5-6 and TRBJ1-1, is as follows: DAGVTQSPTHLIKTRGQQVTLRCSPKSGHDTVSWYQQALGQGPQFIFQYYEEEERQRGNFPDRFSGHQFPNYSSELNVNALLLGDSALYLCASSLTGATEAFFGQGTRLTVV.

The chain carries TRBV3-1 and TRBJ2-6; TRBD1 matches 7 bases. This CDR3 has 15 residues. The germline gives CDR1 LGHDT, CDR2 YNNKEL (reference sequence). J gave up 2 bases and V 5 bases, and 3 bases lay outside the gene matches. DNA for the CDR3: TGTGCCAGCAGCAAGGGACAGACTGGGGCCAACGTCCTGACTTTC. Translating gives CASSKGQTGANVLTF.

This clonotype was counted only a few times. The J gene is TRBJ2-3, the V gene TRBV7-6, with TRBD2 matching 9 bases. The CDR3 has 17 residues. The V and J ends lost 1 base and 6 bases, in that order; junction bases with no gene match: 11. Looked up from germline, CDR1 is SGHVS and CDR2 is FNYEAQ. The CDR3, as DNA: TGTGCCAGCAGCTTAGACTTGCGAGCGGGGGGCTCCGATACGCAGTATTTT. It is translated as CASSLDLRAGGSDTQYF.

The table lists this clonotype with a few counts. The V gene is TRBV6-2 or TRBV6-3, the J gene TRBJ2-1, with TRBD2 matching 10 bases. CDR1 and CDR2 (germline): MNHEY, SVGEGT. Trimming at V came to 2 bases and at J to 2 bases, leaving 3 bases not matched to a gene. This CDR3 spans 16 amino acids. In DNA, the CDR3 is TGTGCCAGCAGTTACGCGCTAGCGGGGGCCTACAATGAGCAGTTCTTC. This sequence encodes CASSYALAGAYNEQFF.

V and J are TRBV12-3 or TRBV12-4 and TRBJ2-5; TRBD1 aligns across 10 bases. CDR3 length: 14 residues. V trimming: 5 bases; J trimming: 4 bases; junction bases outside the gene matches: 4. The CDR3 DNA reads as TGTGCCAGCAGTCCCTGGACAGGGGGAGAGACCCAGTACTTC. Translating it yields CASSPWTGGETQYF.

This chain joins TRBV5-5 and TRBJ1-6; TRBD1 matches at 8 bases. This CDR3 is 16 amino acids long. Germline V lookup: CDR1 SGHKS, CDR2 YYEKEE (reference sequence). V lost 4 bases to trimming and J lost 9 bases; unmatched junction nucleotides: 12. CDR3 DNA: TGTGCCAGCAGCCCACAACCGGACAGGGAGGGTTCACCCCTCCACTTT. Translated, it gives CASSPQPDREGSPLHF.

This clonotype was counted between two and nine times. V usage is TRBV29-1 and J usage is TRBJ2-2, with D perhaps given as TRBD1 or TRBD2 (5 bases each). From germline, CDR1 is SQVTM and CDR2 ANQGSEA. The CDR3 has 15 amino acids. V lost 4 bases to trimming and J lost 6 bases, with 18 bases between them. The CDR3 loop reads CSVGSVEGSAGELFF. The CDR3 DNA reads as TGCAGCGTTGGTTCGGTTGAGGGGAGTGCCGGGGAGCTGTTTTTT.

The rearrangement links TRBV12-5 to TRBJ2-2, with a tentative D call TRBD1 (6 bases). V lost 2 bases, J lost 4 bases, and 8 bases lay in between. The CDR3 length is 14 residues. Germline lookup yields CDR1 LGHNT and CDR2 FRNRAP. The CDR3: CASGLTGTTGELFF. Written as DNA, the CDR3 is TGTGCTAGTGGTTTGACAGGGACCACCGGGGAGCTGTTTTTT.

V is TRBV12-3 or TRBV12-4 and J is TRBJ1-3; D is unresolved. Between the trimmed V and J ends, which lost 5 bases and 2 bases, there was a span of 13 bases. This CDR3 is built from 15 residues. CDR3 nucleotides: TGTGCCAGCAGTCCGGGGATGCATCCTGGAAACACCATATATTTT. Translation: CASSPGMHPGNTIYF.

This clonotype appeared a few times. The V call is TRBV4-3, the J call TRBJ1-6; no firm D call. CDR3 length: 13 residues. Germline loops: CDR1 LGHNA, CDR2 YSLEER. Trimming left V 3 bases short and J 5 bases short, with 5 bases between. As DNA, the CDR3 is TGCGCCAGCAGCCAGGGCCATAATTCACCCCTCCACTTT. Amino acids: CASSQGHNSPLHF.

The genes are TRBV7-9 and TRBJ1-1; 7 bases agree with TRBD1. V was pared by 5 bases and J by 2 bases, with 5 bases of the junction left unmatched. The CDR3 has 14 residues. The germline V gene has CDR1 SEHNR and CDR2 FQNEAQ (reference sequence). The CDR3 reads CASSHRQGNTEAFF. In DNA form, the CDR3 reads TGTGCCAGCAGCCACCGACAGGGAAACACTGAAGCTTTCTTT. The full variable domain, in which reference TRBV7-9 and TRBJ1-1 provide the parts outside the CDR3, is DTGVSQNPRHKITKRGQNVTFRCDPISEHNRLYWYRQTLGQGPEFLTYFQNEAQLEKSRLLSDRFSAERPKGSFSTLEIQRTEQGDSAMYLCASSHRQGNTEAFFGQGTRLTVV.

This chain joins TRBV7-9 and TRBJ1-4; D is unresolved. The germline V and J ends were trimmed by 1 base and 8 bases, with 5 bases remaining between them. This CDR3 is 12 amino acids long. CDR1 and CDR2 (germline): SEHNR, FQNEAQ (reference sequence). CDR3 residues: CASSLDREKLFF. The CDR3 DNA follows: TGTGCCAGCAGCTTAGATCGGGAAAAACTGTTTTTT. Based on the CDR3 plus reference TRBV7-9 and TRBJ1-4, the full variable domain is DTGVSQNPRHKITKRGQNVTFRCDPISEHNRLYWYRQTLGQGPEFLTYFQNEAQLEKSRLLSDRFSAERPKGSFSTLEIQRTEQGDSAMYLCASSLDREKLFFGSGTQLSVL.

The chain links TRBV12-5 to TRBJ1-1; D unresolved. CDR1 is LGHNT, CDR2 FRNRAP, per germline. The germline V and J ends were trimmed by 2 bases and 6 bases, with 16 bases remaining between them. This CDR3 has 15 residues. The CDR3 loop is CASGLFSQALPEAFF. As DNA, the CDR3 is TGTGCTAGTGGTTTGTTTAGCCAGGCCCTCCCTGAAGCTTTCTTT. The full variable domain, its missing parts supplied by reference TRBV12-5 and TRBJ1-1, is DARVTQTPRHKVTEMGQEVTMRCQPILGHNTVFWYRQTMMQGLELLAYFRNRAPLDDSGMPKDRFSAEMPDATLATLKIQPSEPRDSAVYFCASGLFSQALPEAFFGQGTRLTVV.

This clonotype turned up a few times. V and J are TRBV7-6 and TRBJ2-3; D unclear. The germline V and J ends were trimmed by 0 bases and 6 bases, with 7 bases remaining between them. CDR3 length equals 13 residues. Germline V CDR1 and CDR2: SGHVS, FNYEAQ. In nucleotides, the CDR3 is TGTGCCAGCAGCTTAGCGCGGTCGGATACGCAGTATTTT. Its protein is CASSLARSDTQYF. Using reference TRBV7-6 and TRBJ2-3 for the parts outside the CDR3, the full variable domain is GAGVSQSPRYKVTKRGQDVALRCDPISGHVSLYWYRQALGQGPEFLTYFNYEAQQDKSGLPNDRFSAERPEGSISTLTIQRTEQRDSAMYRCASSLARSDTQYFGPGTRLTVL.

This sequence joins TRBV20-1 and TRBJ1-6; D might be TRBD1 (5 bases). V dropped 1 base and J dropped 1 base, with 11 bases sitting between them. This CDR3 is built from 16 residues. Germline V gives CDR1 DFQATT, CDR2 SNEGSKA (reference sequence). Here the CDR3 reads CSARVGPDSYNSPLHF. The CDR3 DNA sequence: TGCAGTGCTAGAGTGGGACCCGATTCCTATAATTCACCCCTCCACTTT.

This clonotype was recorded once. The chain is built from TRBV3-1 and TRBJ2-1, with D perhaps matching TRBD1 or TRBD2 (5 bases each). V lost 5 bases and J lost 4, with 15 bases in between. Germline lookup yields CDR1 LGHDT and CDR2 YNNKEL (reference sequence). The CDR3 consists of 15 residues. The CDR3 bases are TGTGCCAGCAGCGCGGAAAAGGGACCATACAATGAGCAGTTCTTC. Translating gives CASSAEKGPYNEQFF.

This clonotype was picked up a small number of times. The chain has TRBV7-2 and TRBJ2-1; D remains unclear. This CDR3 contains 12 residues. Germline lookup yields CDR1 SGHTA and CDR2 FQGNSA. V lost 4 bases to trimming and J lost 6 bases, with 7 bases between them. CDR3 region: CASSSWGNEQFF. The DNA for the CDR3 is TGTGCCAGCAGCTCCTGGGGCAATGAGCAGTTCTTC.

This clonotype was counted a few times. This chain joins TRBV30 and TRBJ2-7, with a possible D match to TRBD2 (6 bases). Germline V gene sequence: CDR1 GTSNPN, CDR2 SVGIG (reference sequence). The ends were cut back, 0 bases at V and 3 bases at J, with 15 bases in the middle. The length of the CDR3 is 15 residues. In nucleotides, the CDR3 is TGTGCCTGGAGTGTGAAGACTAGTGGTGACTACGAGCAGTACTTC. It yields the protein CAWSVKTSGDYEQYF.

The genes are TRBV7-9 and TRBJ2-7; D uncertain. The CDR3 has 11 amino acids. The germline gives CDR1 SEHNR, CDR2 FQNEAQ (reference sequence). V was pared by 5 bases and J by 5 bases, with 7 bases between. For the CDR3, the DNA is TGTGCCAGCAGCGTCCGGGACGAGCAGTACTTC. Translated, it gives CASSVRDEQYF.

This clonotype showed up just a few times. The chain combines TRBV7-8 with TRBJ1-4; D is uncertain. Between the trimmed V and J ends, which lost 1 base and 8 bases, there was a span of 8 bases. The CDR3 contains 13 residues. Germline lookup yields CDR1 SGHVS and CDR2 FQNEAQ. CDR3 loop: CASSLEVREKLFF. CDR3 in DNA: TGTGCCAGCAGCTTAGAGGTGCGGGAAAAACTGTTTTTT.

This clonotype was counted only a few times. The chain couples TRBV6-6 to TRBJ2-7, with D possibly TRBD1 on 5 matching bases. The germline V and J ends were trimmed by 6 bases and 1 base, with 13 bases remaining between them. From germline, CDR1 is MNHNY and CDR2 SVGAGI (reference sequence). This CDR3 has 14 amino acids. The CDR3 DNA reads as TGTGCCAGCAGAACTCGACAGCAGTCCTACGAGCAGTACTTC. Protein product: CASRTRQQSYEQYF.

The rearrangement uses TRBV7-6 and TRBJ2-3, with 7 positions matching TRBD1. In germline, CDR1 is SGHVS, CDR2 FNYEAQ. The CDR3 sequence is 14 residues long. V gave up 5 bases and J gave up 4 bases; unmatched junction bases: 6. CDR3 coding DNA: TGTGCCAGCAGCGTCGACAGGGAGTCAGATACGCAGTATTTT. Residues: CASSVDRESDTQYF.

This chain uses TRBV18 with TRBJ2-3, with D perhaps TRBD2 (6 bases). Germline CDR1 is KGHSH and CDR2 is LQKENI. Trimming stripped 2 bases from V and 2 bases from J, with 14 bases between. This CDR3 has 16 residues. The CDR3 bases are TGTGCCAGCTCACCAGGGAGTAGCGGTCACACAGATACGCAGTATTTT. Translated, it gives CASSPGSSGHTDTQYF.